This TCR beta chain came from a study of post-analysis software for immune sequencing data. Overall study context: Some patients lacked subtype; others had relapsing-remitting, secondary progressive or progressive-relapsing disease. Study-wide findings and caveats: Same-batch samples co-clustered strongly by F measure. A significant reduction in normalized Chao1 diversity was observed in multiple sclerosis patients versus controls. TRBV segments more frequent in patients than in controls numbered about five and included TRBV5-6, TRBV5-1 and TRBV20-1.

cDNA libraries of TCR beta carried unique molecular identifiers. Out of 1 to 10 million T cells, roughly 0.5 million cDNA molecules were generated. TCRdb analysed the PCR reads with MiXCR anew, one entry per CDR3 protein. Of about 460,000 distinct CDR3 sequences in the sample, less than 45% were seen once. This clonotype was detected a few times. No antigen is known for it. J was trimmed by 4 bases and V by 0 bases; bases with no gene match: 0. The germline CDR1 and CDR2 sequences are DFQATT and SNEGSKA (reference sequence). CDR3 length: 14 amino acids. The chain carries TRBV20-1 and TRBJ2-5; 12 bases line up with TRBD2. The material sequenced was blood. The TCR was taken from a girl under 18 with multiple sclerosis. In nucleotides, the CDR3 is TGCAGTGCTAGAGAGACTAGCGGGAGAGAGACCCAGTACTTC. Translation gives CSARETSGRETQYF.